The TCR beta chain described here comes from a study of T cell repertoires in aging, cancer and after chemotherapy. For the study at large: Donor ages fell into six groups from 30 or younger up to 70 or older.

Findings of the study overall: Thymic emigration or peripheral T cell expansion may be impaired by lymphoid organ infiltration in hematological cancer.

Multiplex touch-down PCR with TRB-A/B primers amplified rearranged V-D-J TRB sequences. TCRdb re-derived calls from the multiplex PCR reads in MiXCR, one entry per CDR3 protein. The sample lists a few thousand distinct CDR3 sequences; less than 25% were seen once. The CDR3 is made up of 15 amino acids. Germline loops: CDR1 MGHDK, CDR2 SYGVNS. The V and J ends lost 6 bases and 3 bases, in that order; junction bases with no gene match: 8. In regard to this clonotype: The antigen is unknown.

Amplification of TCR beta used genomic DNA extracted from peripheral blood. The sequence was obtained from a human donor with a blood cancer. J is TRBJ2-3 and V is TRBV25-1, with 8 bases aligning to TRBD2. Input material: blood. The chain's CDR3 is CASSATSGGTDTQYF. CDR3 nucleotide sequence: TGTGCCAGCAGCGCTACAAGCGGGGGAACAGATACGCAGTATTTT.